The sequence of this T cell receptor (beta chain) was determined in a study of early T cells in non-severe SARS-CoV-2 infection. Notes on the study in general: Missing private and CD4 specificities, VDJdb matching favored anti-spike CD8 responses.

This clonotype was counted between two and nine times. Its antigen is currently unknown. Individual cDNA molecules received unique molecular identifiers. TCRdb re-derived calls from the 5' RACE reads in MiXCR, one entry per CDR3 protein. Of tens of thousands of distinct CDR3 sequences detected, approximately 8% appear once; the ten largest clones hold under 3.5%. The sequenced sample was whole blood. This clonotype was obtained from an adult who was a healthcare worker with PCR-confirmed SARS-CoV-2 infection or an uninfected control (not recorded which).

CDR3 sequence reads: CASRPGGTNQPQHF. Written as DNA, the CDR3 is TGTGCCAGCAGGCCAGGGGGGACGAATCAGCCCCAGCATTTT. V usage is TRBV28 and J usage is TRBJ1-5, with TRBD1 matching 7 bases. With 6 bases clipped from V and 4 bases from J, the junction kept 6 bases outside the gene matches. Per germline, CDR1 MDHEN and CDR2 SYDVKM. The CDR3 is 14 residues long.